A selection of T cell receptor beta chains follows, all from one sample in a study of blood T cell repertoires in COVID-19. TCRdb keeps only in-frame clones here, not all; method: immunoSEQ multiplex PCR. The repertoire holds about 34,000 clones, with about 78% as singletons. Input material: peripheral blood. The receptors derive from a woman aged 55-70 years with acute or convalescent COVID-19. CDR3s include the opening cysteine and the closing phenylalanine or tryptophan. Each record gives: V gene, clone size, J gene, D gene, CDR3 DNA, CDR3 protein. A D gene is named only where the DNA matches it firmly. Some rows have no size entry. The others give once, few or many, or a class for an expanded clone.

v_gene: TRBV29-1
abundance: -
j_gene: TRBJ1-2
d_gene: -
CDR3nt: TGCAGCGTTTCACAGGGAGACTATGGCTACACCTTC
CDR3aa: CSVSQGDYGYTF

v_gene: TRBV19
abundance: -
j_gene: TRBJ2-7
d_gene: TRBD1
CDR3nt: TGTGCCAGTAGTATAGCTGACAGGGGGCCCTACGAGCAGTACTTC
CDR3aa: CASSIADRGPYEQYF

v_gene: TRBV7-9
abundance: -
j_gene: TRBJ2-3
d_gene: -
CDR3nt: TGTGCCAGCAGCTTAGGGTTGTGGGGGGAAACAGATACGCAGTATTTT
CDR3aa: CASSLGLWGETDTQYF

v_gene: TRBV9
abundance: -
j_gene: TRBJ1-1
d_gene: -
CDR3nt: TGTGCCAGCAGCGTAGCGGTTACAGGGGAAGCTTTCTTT
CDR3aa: CASSVAVTGEAFF

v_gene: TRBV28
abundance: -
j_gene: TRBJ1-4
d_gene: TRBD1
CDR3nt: TGTGCCAGCAGTGGACGCGGGACAGGGTTTACAACTAATGAAAAACTGTTTTTT
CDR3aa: CASSGRGTGFTTNEKLFF

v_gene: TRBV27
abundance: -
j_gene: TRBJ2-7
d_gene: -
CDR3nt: TGTGCCAGCAGTTCAGGGTCCTACGAGCAGTACTTC
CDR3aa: CASSSGSYEQYF

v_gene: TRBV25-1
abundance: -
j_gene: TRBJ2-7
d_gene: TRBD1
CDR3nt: TGTGCCAGCAGTGAACAGGGGGCCTACGAGCAGTACTTC
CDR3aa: CASSEQGAYEQYF

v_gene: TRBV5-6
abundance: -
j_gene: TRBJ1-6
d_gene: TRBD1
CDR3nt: TGTGCCAGCAGCGTCGGGACAGGGGCTTCACCCCTCCACTTT
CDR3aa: CASSVGTGASPLHF

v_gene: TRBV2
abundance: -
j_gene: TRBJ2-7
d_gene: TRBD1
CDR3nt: TGTGCCAGCAGGGGACCGGGACAGGGGACCTACGAGCAGTACTTC
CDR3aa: CASRGPGQGTYEQYF

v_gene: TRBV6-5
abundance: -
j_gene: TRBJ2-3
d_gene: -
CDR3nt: TGTGCCAGCAGTCGGCAGGGCACAGATACGCAGTATTTT
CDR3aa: CASSRQGTDTQYF

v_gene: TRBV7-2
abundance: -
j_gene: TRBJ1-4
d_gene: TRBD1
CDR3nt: TGTGCCAGCAGCCAACCGGGACAGGCTAATGAAAAACTGTTTTTT
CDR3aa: CASSQPGQANEKLFF

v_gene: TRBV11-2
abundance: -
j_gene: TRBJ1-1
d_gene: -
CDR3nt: TGTGCCAGCAGCTTAGATTTGGGCATTTTTGAAGCTTTCTTT
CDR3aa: CASSLDLGIFEAFF

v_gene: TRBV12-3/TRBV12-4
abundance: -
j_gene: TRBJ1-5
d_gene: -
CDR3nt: TGTGCCAGCAGTTTATCTGGAGGGCAGCCCCAGCATTTT
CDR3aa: CASSLSGGQPQHF

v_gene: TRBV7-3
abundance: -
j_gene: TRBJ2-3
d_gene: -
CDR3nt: TGTGCCAGCAGCCCCCCCAGTAACCCTAGCACAGATACGCAGTATTTT
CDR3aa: CASSPPSNPSTDTQYF

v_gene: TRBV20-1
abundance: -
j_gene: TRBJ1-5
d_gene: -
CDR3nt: TGCAGTGCTAGTGCACGGGACAATCAGCCCCAGCATTTT
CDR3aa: CSASARDNQPQHF

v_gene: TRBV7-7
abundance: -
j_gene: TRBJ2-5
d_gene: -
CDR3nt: TGTGCCAGCAGCTTAGATCAGACTCAAGAGACCCAGTACTTC
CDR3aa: CASSLDQTQETQYF

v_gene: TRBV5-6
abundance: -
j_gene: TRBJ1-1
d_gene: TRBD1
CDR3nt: TGTGCCAGCGGGTACCCAGGGGGCAGCCCTGAAGCTTTCTTT
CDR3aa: CASGYPGGSPEAFF

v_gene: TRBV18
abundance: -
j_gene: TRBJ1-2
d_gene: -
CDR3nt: TGTGCCAGCTCACCACCGATTGCGGGGGGCTACACCTTC
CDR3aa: CASSPPIAGGYTF

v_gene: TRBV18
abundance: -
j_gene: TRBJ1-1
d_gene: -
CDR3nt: TGTGCCAGCTCACCTGGGACTCCTCCTTACACTGAAGCTTTCTTT
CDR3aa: CASSPGTPPYTEAFF

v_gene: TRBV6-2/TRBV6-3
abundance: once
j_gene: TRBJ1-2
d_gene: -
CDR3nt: TGTGCCAGCAGTATCGGACAGCTTTACTATGGCTACACCTTC
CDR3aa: CASSIGQLYYGYTF

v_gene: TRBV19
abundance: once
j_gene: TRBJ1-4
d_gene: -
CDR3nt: TGTGCCAGTAGTAACCATCCTGGGGCGGCTAATGAAAAACTGTTTTTT
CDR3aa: CASSNHPGAANEKLFF

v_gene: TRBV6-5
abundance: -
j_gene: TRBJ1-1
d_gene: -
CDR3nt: TGTGCCGCAGGGAACACTGAAGCTTTCTTT
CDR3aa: CAAGNTEAFF

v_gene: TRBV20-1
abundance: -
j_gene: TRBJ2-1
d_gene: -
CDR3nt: TGCAGTGCTGAACAGCTCGAGCAGTTCTTC
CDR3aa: CSAEQLEQFF

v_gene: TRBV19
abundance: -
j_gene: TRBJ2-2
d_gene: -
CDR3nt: TGTGCCAGTACAGGGTTTCGCACCGGGGAGCTGTTTTTT
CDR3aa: CASTGFRTGELFF

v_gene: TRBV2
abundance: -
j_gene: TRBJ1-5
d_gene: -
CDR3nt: TGTGCCAGCAGGGCCAGACAGAGCCTGATGGGACAGCCCCAGCATTTT
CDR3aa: CASRARQSLMGQPQHF

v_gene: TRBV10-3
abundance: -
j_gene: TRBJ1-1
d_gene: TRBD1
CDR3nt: TGTGCCATCAGTGGCGGGACAGAGAACACTGAAGCTTTCTTT
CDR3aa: CAISGGTENTEAFF

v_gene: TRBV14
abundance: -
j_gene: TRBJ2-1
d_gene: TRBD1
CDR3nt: TGTGCCAGCAGCCAAGTCACATACCGGGACAGGGGAAATGAGCAGTTCTTC
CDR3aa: CASSQVTYRDRGNEQFF

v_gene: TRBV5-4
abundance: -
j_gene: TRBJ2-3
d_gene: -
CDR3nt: TGTGCCAGCAGCTTGACTCAAACAGATACGCAGTATTTT
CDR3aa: CASSLTQTDTQYF

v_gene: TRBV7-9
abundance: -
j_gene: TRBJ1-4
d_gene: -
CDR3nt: TGTGCCAGCAGCTTGCCAGGGAATGAAAAACTGTTTTTT
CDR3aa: CASSLPGNEKLFF

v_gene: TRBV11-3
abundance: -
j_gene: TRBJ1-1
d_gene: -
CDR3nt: TGTGCCAGCAGCTTCAGGGGTTCTAACACTGAAGCTTTCTTT
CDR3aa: CASSFRGSNTEAFF

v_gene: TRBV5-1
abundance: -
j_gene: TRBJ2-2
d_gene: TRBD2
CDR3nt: TGCGCCAGCCTTATAAATCCGACTAGCGGGGGGGCGTTCGCGAACACCGGGGAGCTGTTTTTT
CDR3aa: CASLINPTSGGAFANTGELFF

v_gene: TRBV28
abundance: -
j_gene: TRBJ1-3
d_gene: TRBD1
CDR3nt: TGTGCCAGCAGTTCATCCGGGGACAGGGATGGAAACACCATATATTTT
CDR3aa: CASSSSGDRDGNTIYF

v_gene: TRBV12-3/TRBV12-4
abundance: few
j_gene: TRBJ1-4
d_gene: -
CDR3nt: TGTGCCAGCAGTGACAGCAATAATGAAAAACTGTTTTTT
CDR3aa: CASSDSNNEKLFF

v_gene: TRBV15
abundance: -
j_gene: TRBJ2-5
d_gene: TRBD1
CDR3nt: TGTGCCACCAGCAGCGGGACAGGGGAAGAGACCCAGTACTTC
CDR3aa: CATSSGTGEETQYF